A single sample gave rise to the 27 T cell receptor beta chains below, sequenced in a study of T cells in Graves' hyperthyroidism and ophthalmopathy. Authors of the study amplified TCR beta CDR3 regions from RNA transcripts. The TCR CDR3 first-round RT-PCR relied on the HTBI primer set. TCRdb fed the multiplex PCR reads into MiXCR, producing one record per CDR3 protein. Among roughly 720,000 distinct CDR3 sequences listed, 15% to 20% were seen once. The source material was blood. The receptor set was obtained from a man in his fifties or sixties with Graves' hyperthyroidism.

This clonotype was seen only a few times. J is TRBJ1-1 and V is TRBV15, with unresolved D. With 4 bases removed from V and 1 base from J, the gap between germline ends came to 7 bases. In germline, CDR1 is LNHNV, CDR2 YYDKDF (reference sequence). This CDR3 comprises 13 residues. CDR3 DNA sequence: TGTGCCACCAGCAATACGGCGAACACTGAAGCTTTCTTT. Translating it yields CATSNTANTEAFF.

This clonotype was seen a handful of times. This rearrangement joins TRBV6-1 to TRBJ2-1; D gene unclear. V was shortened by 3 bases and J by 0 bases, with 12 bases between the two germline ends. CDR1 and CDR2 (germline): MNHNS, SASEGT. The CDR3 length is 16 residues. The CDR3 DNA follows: TGTGCCAGCAGTGACAGATTTTCAAGCTCCTACAATGAGCAGTTCTTC. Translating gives CASSDRFSSSYNEQFF.

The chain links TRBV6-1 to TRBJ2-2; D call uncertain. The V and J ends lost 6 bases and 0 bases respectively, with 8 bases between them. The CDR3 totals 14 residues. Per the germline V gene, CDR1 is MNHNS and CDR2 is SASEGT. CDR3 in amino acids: CASRNDANTGELFF. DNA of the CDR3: TGTGCCAGCAGGAACGACGCGAACACCGGGGAGCTGTTTTTT.

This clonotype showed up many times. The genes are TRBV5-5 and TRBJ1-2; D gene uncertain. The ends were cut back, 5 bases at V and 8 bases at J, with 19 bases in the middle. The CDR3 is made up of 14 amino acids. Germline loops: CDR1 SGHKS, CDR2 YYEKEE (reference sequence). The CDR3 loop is CASSLRTAYVGYTF. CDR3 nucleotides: TGTGCCAGCAGTCTCCGGACCGCCTATGTGGGCTACACCTTC.

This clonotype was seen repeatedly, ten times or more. Here the CDR3 reads CASSRLEKEGYTF. As DNA, the CDR3 is TGTGCCAGTAGTAGGCTGGAAAAGGAAGGCTACACCTTC. This sequence joins TRBV19 and TRBJ1-2; no firm D call. This CDR3 is 13 amino acids long. Trimming left V 4 bases short and J 8 bases short, with 14 bases between. Germline lookup yields CDR1 LNHDA and CDR2 SQIVND (reference sequence).

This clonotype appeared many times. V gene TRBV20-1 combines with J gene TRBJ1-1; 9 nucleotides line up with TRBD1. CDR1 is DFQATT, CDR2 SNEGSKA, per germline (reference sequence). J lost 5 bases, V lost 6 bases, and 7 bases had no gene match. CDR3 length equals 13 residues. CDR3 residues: CSATTGGRTEAFF. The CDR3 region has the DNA TGCAGTGCCACGACAGGGGGACGAACTGAAGCTTTCTTT.

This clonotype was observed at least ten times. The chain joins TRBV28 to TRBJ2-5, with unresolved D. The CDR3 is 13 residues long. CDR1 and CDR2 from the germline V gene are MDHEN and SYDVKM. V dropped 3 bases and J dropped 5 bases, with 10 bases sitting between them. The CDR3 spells CASSFGHGETQYF. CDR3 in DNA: TGTGCCAGCAGTTTTGGGCATGGGGAGACCCAGTACTTC.

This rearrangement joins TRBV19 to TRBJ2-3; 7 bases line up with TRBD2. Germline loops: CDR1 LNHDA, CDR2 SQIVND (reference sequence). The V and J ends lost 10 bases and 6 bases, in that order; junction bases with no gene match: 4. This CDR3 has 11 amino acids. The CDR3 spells CATSGVDTQYF. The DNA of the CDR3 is TGTGCCACCAGCGGGGTGGATACGCAGTATTTT.

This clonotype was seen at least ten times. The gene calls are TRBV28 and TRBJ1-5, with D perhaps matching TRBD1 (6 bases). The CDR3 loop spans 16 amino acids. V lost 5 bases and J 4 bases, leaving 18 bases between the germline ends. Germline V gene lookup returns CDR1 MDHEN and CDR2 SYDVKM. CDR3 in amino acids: CASSANREEVNQPQHF. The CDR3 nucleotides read TGTGCCAGCAGTGCTAACAGGGAGGAGGTTAATCAGCCCCAGCATTTT.

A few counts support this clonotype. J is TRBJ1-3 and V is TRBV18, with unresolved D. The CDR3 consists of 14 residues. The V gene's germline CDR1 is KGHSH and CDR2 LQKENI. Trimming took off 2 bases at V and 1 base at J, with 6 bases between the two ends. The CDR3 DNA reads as TGTGCCAGCTCACCAGGTGCATCTGGAAACACCATATATTTT. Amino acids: CASSPGASGNTIYF. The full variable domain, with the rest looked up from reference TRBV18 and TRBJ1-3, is NAGVMQNPRHLVRRRGQEARLRCSPMKGHSHVYWYRQLPEEGLKFMVYLQKENIIDESGMPKERFSAEFPKEGPSILRIQQVVRGDSAAYFCASSPGASGNTIYFGEGSWLTVV.

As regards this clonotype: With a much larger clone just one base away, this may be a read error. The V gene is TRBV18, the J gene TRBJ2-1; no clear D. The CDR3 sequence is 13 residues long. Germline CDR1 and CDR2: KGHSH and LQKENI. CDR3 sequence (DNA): TGTCCCAGCTCACCACTTGGGGAAGCTGAGCAGTTCTTC. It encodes CPSSPLGEAEQFF.

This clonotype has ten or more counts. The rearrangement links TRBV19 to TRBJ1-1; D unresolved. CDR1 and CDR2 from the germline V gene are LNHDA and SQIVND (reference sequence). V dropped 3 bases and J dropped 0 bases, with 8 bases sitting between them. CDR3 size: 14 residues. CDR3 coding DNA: TGTGCCAGTAGTATTACAGCCATGAACACTGAAGCTTTCTTT. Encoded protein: CASSITAMNTEAFF.

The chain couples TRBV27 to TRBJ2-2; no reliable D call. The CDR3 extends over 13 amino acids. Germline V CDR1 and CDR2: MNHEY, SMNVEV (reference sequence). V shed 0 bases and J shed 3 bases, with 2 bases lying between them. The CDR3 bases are TGTGCCAGCAGTTTATCCTACACCGGGGAGCTGTTTTTT. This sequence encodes CASSLSYTGELFF.

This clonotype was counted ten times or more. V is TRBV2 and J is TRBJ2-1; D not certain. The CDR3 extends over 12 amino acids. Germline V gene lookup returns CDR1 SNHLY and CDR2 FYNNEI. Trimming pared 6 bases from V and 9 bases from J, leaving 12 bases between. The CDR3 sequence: CASSQETGEQFF. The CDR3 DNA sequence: TGTGCCAGCAGCCAAGAAACCGGTGAGCAGTTCTTC.

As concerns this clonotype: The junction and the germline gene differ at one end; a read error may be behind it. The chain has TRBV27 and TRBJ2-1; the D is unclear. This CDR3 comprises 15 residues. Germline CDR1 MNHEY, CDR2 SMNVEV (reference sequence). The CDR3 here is CASSLAESSYNERFF. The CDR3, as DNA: TGTGCCAGCAGTTTAGCGGAGAGCTCCTACAATGAGCGGTTCTTC.

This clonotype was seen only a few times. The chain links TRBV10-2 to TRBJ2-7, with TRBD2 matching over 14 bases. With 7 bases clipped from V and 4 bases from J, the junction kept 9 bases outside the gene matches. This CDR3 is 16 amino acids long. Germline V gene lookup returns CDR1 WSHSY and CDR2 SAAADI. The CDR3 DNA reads TGCGCCAGCACCACCACCGGGACTAGCGGGAGTTACGAGCAGTACTTC. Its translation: CASTTTGTSGSYEQYF.

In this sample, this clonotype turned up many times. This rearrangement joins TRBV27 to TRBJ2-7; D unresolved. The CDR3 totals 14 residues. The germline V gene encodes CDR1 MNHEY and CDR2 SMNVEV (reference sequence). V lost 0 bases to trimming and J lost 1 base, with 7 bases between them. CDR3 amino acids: CASSLSMASYEQYF. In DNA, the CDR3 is TGTGCCAGCAGTTTATCGATGGCATCCTACGAGCAGTACTTC.

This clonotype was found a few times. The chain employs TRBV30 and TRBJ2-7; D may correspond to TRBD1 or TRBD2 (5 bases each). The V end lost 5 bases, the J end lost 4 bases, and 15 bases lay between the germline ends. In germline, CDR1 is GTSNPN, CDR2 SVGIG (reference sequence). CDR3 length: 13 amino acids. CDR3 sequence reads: CAWGTGGTYEQYF. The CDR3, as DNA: TGTGCCTGGGGTACAGGAGGTACATACGAGCAGTACTTC.

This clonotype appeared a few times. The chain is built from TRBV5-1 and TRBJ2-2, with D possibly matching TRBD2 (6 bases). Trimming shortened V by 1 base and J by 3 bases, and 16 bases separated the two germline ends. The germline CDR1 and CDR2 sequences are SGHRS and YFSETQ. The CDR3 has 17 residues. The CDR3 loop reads CASSLQASVFHTGELFF. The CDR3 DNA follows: TGCGCCAGCAGCTTGCAGGCTAGCGTTTTTCACACCGGGGAGCTGTTTTTT. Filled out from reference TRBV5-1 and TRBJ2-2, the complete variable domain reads KAGVTQTPRYLIKTRGQQVTLSCSPISGHRSVSWYQQTPGQGLQFLFEYFSETQRNKGNFPGRFSGRQFSNSRSEMNVSTLELGDSALYLCASSLQASVFHTGELFFGEGSRLTVL.

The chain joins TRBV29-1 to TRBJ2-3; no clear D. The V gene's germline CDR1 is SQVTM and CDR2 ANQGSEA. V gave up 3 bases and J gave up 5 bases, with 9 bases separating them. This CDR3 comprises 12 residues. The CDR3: CSVDKDGDTQYF. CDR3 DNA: TGCAGCGTTGATAAGGATGGAGATACGCAGTATTTT.

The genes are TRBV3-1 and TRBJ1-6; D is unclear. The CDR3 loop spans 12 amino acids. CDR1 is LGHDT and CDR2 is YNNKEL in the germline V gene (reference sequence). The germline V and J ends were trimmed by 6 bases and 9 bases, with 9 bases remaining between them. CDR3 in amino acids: CASRQSSSPLHF. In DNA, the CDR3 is TGTGCCAGCAGGCAAAGTAGTTCACCCCTCCACTTT.

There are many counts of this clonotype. CDR3 DNA sequence: TGTGCCAGCAGTTTAGGGGGAGGGGGCACTGAAGCTTTCTTT. Translation gives CASSLGGGGTEAFF. The V call is TRBV5-6, the J call TRBJ1-1; a weak D match, TRBD1 (6 bases). Germline V CDR1 and CDR2: SGHDT, YYEEEE. V lost 5 bases, J lost 4 bases, and 15 bases lay in between. The CDR3 totals 14 residues.

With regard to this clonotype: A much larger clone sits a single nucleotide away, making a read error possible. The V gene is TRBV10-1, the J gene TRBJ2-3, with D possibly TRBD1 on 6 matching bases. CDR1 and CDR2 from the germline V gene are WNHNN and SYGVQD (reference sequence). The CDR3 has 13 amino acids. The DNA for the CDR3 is TGCGTCAGCAGTGATGGGGGCCTAGATACGCAGTATTTT. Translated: CVSSDGGLDTQYF.

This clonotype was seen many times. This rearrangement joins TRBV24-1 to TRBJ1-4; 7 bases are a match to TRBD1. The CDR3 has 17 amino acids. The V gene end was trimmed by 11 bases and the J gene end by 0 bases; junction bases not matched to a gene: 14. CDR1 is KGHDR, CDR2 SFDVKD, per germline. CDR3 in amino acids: CANIHRDSSSTNEKLFF. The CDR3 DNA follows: TGTGCCAACATCCACCGGGACAGTTCATCAACTAATGAAAAACTGTTTTTT.

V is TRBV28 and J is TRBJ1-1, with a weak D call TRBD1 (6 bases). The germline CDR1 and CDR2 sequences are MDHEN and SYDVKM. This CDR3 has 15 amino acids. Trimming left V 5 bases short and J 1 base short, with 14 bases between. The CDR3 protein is CASSPFRQANTEAFF. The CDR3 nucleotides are TGTGCCAGCAGTCCCTTCCGACAGGCGAACACTGAAGCTTTCTTT.

The CDR3 sequence: CASSRTGHSNQPQHF. The CDR3 DNA reads as TGTGCCAGTAGCAGGACAGGGCATAGCAATCAGCCCCAGCATTTT. V is TRBV19 and J is TRBJ1-5, with TRBD1 identical over 8 bases. CDR3 size: 15 residues. Per the germline V gene, CDR1 is LNHDA and CDR2 is SQIVND (reference sequence). The V segment lost 6 bases and the J segment 0 bases; nucleotides outside the gene matches: 4. Full variable domain (missing parts from reference TRBV19 and TRBJ1-5): DGGITQSPKYLFRKEGQNVTLSCEQNLNHDAMYWYRQDPGQGLRLIYYSQIVNDFQKGDIAEGYSVSREKKESFPLTVTSAQKNPTAFYLCASSRTGHSNQPQHFGDGTRLSIL.

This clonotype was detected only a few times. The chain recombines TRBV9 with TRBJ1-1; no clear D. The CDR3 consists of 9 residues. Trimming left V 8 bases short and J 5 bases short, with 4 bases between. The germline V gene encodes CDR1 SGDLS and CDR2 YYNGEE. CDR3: CASRTEAFF. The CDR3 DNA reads TGTGCCAGTCGTACTGAAGCTTTCTTT.